The T cell receptor beta chain under discussion was sequenced for a study of cytomegalovirus exposure and HLA in healthy donors. Study-wide results and caveats: Most CMV-associated TCR beta chains appeared HLA-restricted in a later analysis. It was in a later analysis that TCR association rates were seen to vary by HLA locus, highest for DRB1 and lowest for HLA-C. Earlier findings revealed that most TCR beta V segments proved productive either about 90% or about 30% of the time.

It was with 60 Vbeta and 13 Jbeta primers that the PCR ran. Clones were read by immunoSEQ multiplex PCR, and TCRdb kept only the in-frame ones, dropping some. This table lists approximately 130,000 clones. A note on this clone: As yet, its antigen is unknown.

This TCR came from an older woman in good health and CMV-seronegative. The sequencing input was PBMCs.

CDR3 amino acids: CASSEGVGAQPQHF. The CDR3 nucleotides read TGTGCCAGCAGTGAAGGGGTAGGGGCTCAGCCCCAGCATTTT. This rearrangement joins TRBV6-1 to TRBJ1-5, with D possibly matching TRBD1 (5 bases). The germline V gene has CDR1 MNHNS and CDR2 SASEGT. V was pared by 1 base and J by 6 bases, with 10 bases between. This CDR3 is 14 amino acids long.